What follows are 4 T cell receptor beta chains derived from one specimen sequenced in a study of blood T cell repertoires in COVID-19. Profiling relied on immunoSEQ multiplex PCR, and the TCRdb table lists in-frame clones only, not all of them. The top ten clones hold 3.6% of a sample with 200,000 to 250,000 clones, roughly 84% of them seen once. Sequencing was done on a sample of peripheral blood. These TCRs come from a woman aged 80 or over with acute or convalescent COVID-19.

The gene calls are TRBV2 and TRBJ1-4; D call uncertain. The germline CDR1 and CDR2 sequences are SNHLY and FYNNEI. The CDR3 loop spans 15 amino acids. V lost 2 bases, J lost 7 bases, and 14 bases lay in between. CDR3 region: CASSEKGGLGEKLFF. CDR3 DNA: TGTGCCAGCAGTGAAAAGGGCGGGTTGGGTGAAAAACTGTTTTTT.

The V gene is TRBV6-5, the J gene TRBJ1-6; D uncertain. V was cut by 3 bases and J by 8 bases, with 14 bases left in between. In germline, CDR1 is MNHEY, CDR2 SVGAGI. This CDR3 has 15 residues. CDR3 residues: CASSYSGVPYSPLHF. The CDR3 bases are TGTGCCAGCAGTTATTCCGGGGTCCCCTATTCACCCCTCCACTTT.

The CDR3 DNA is TGTGCCAGCAGCGGCCCAGGGTACGAGCAGTACTTC. Residues: CASSGPGYEQYF. The chain is built from TRBV9 and TRBJ2-7; D may be TRBD1 (5 bases). Trimming cost V 3 bases and J 4 bases, with 8 bases left between them. Germline V lookup: CDR1 SGDLS, CDR2 YYNGEE. The CDR3 is made up of 12 amino acids.

The chain recombines TRBV5-5 with TRBJ2-5; D is possibly TRBD2 (6 bases). This CDR3 contains 13 residues. CDR1 and CDR2 (germline): SGHKS, YYEKEE (reference sequence). V was cut by 4 bases and J by 5 bases, with 12 bases left in between. The CDR3 nucleotides read TGTGCCAGCAGCCAAGGAGGGGAGGAGACCCAGTACTTC. This encodes CASSQGGEETQYF.